These 13 T cell receptor beta chains were sequenced from one sample in a study of siplizumab effects on memory and regulatory T cells. Sequencing was performed with immunoSEQ multiplex PCR; in TCRdb, only in-frame clones are kept and a portion is missing. The table has 99,000 or so clones, about 93% seen once; the top ten hold approximately 0.32%. Input material: CD4+ T cells sorted from blood. These receptors were collected from a human donor in good health.

The gene calls are TRBV5-4 and TRBJ1-4; no firm D call. The CDR3 extends over 13 amino acids. CDR1 and CDR2 (germline): SGHNT, YYREEE (reference sequence). The ends were cut back, 5 bases at V and 8 bases at J, with 13 bases in the middle. CDR3 residues: CASSSDLREKLFF. CDR3 bases: TGTGCCAGCAGTTCGGACCTTCGGGAAAAACTGTTTTTT.

The chain combines TRBV5-4 with TRBJ2-3; no firm D call. This CDR3 region has 15 residues. Trimming removed 0 bases from V and 1 base from J, with 9 bases in between. Germline lookup yields CDR1 SGHNT and CDR2 YYREEE (reference sequence). The CDR3 bases are TGTGCCAGCAGCTTGGGGCCTACTGGCACAGATACGCAGTATTTT. Translation: CASSLGPTGTDTQYF.

This chain connects TRBV6-6 to TRBJ2-3, with TRBD2 matching 9 bases. With 7 bases clipped from V and 4 bases from J, the junction kept 12 bases outside the gene matches. CDR3 length equals 16 residues. Germline V gene lookup returns CDR1 MNHNY and CDR2 SVGAGI (reference sequence). The CDR3 bases are TGTGCCAGCACCAATACGGGGGCGGGGGGGCCAGATACGCAGTATTTT. Its translation: CASTNTGAGGPDTQYF.

The chain employs TRBV30 and TRBJ2-5; weak D call: TRBD2 (5 bases). Germline V gene lookup returns CDR1 GTSNPN and CDR2 SVGIG (reference sequence). The CDR3 sequence is 14 residues long. Trimming removed 2 bases from V and 5 bases from J, with 15 bases in between. CDR3 sequence reads: CAWSSVGLAETQYF. The DNA for the CDR3 is TGTGCCTGGAGTTCGGTAGGACTGGCGGAGACCCAGTACTTC.

The chain links TRBV19 to TRBJ1-2; 7 bases map to TRBD1. Germline V CDR1 and CDR2: LNHDA, SQIVND (reference sequence). V was clipped by 9 bases and J by 2 bases; unmatched bases: 3. The CDR3 extends over 12 amino acids. Written as DNA, the CDR3 is TGTGCCAGCAGCAGGGGGAACTATGGCTACACCTTC. Translation: CASSRGNYGYTF. Looking up the rest from reference TRBV19 and TRBJ1-2 gives the full variable domain: DGGITQSPKYLFRKEGQNVTLSCEQNLNHDAMYWYRQDPGQGLRLIYYSQIVNDFQKGDIAEGYSVSREKKESFPLTVTSAQKNPTAFYLCASSRGNYGYTFGSGTRLTVV.

The chain has TRBV18 and TRBJ1-4; no reliable D call. Germline V lookup: CDR1 KGHSH, CDR2 LQKENI. There are 16 residues in the CDR3. Trimming shortened V by 1 base and J by 0 bases, and 9 bases separated the two germline ends. In nucleotides, the CDR3 is TGTGCCAGCTCACCACAGGGCGGTGCAACTAATGAAAAACTGTTTTTT. Translated, it gives CASSPQGGATNEKLFF.

The chain uses TRBV7-2 and TRBJ2-3; 11 nucleotides agree with TRBD2. The germline V gene encodes CDR1 SGHTA and CDR2 FQGNSA. Trimming removed 6 bases from V and 6 bases from J; junction bases left unmatched: 5. The CDR3 covers 14 residues. In DNA, the CDR3 is TGTGCCAGCAGTCCACTAGCGGGAGTTGATACGCAGTATTTT. Protein sequence: CASSPLAGVDTQYF.

This rearrangement joins TRBV19 to TRBJ1-5, with 7 bases lining up with TRBD1. CDR1 is LNHDA, CDR2 SQIVND, per germline (reference sequence). Trimming removed 3 bases from V and 3 bases from J; junction bases left unmatched: 11. The CDR3 has 17 amino acids. The CDR3 is CASSMGLARGLNQPQHF. The CDR3 DNA reads as TGTGCCAGTAGTATGGGCTTAGCGAGGGGGCTCAATCAGCCCCAGCATTTT.

This sequence joins TRBV2 and TRBJ2-7, with 9 positions matching TRBD1. Losses at the gene ends were 5 bases for V and 6 bases for J; bases not matched to a gene: 8. This CDR3 contains 14 residues. Germline assignment: CDR1 SNHLY and CDR2 FYNNEI. CDR3 amino acids: CASSRRQGDGEQYF. CDR3 bases: TGTGCCAGCAGTAGGCGACAGGGGGATGGCGAGCAGTACTTC.

This clone showed up just a few times. This chain uses TRBV29-1 with TRBJ2-7, with 7 nucleotides matching TRBD1. The V gene end was trimmed by 7 bases and the J gene end by 1 base; junction bases not matched to a gene: 4. Germline V gene sequence: CDR1 SQVTM, CDR2 ANQGSEA. The length of the CDR3 is 12 residues. The DNA for the CDR3 is TGCAGCGGAGGGACAGCGTCCTACGAGCAGTACTTC. It yields the protein CSGGTASYEQYF.

This clone was counted once. This chain uses TRBV14 with TRBJ1-1; 11 bases agree with TRBD1. The V gene end was trimmed by 4 bases and the J gene end by 8 bases; junction bases not matched to a gene: 9. Germline CDR1 and CDR2: SGHDN and FVKESK. This CDR3 contains 15 residues. The CDR3 sequence: CASSPPGQGGREAFF. DNA for the CDR3: TGTGCCAGCAGCCCGCCGGGACAGGGGGGTCGAGAAGCTTTCTTT.

The J gene is TRBJ2-1, the V gene TRBV5-6, with D possibly being TRBD1 or TRBD2 (5 bases each). The V and J ends lost 5 bases and 7 bases respectively, with 13 bases between them. The CDR3 length is 13 residues. Germline lookup yields CDR1 SGHDT and CDR2 YYEEEE. The CDR3 nucleotides are TGTGCCAGCAGTTCCGGGGCCGGGAATGAGCAGTTCTTC. It encodes CASSSGAGNEQFF.

The rearrangement joins TRBV7-9 to TRBJ1-1; D not certain. CDR3 size: 14 residues. The V end was cut by 5 bases, the J end by 3 bases, with 13 bases between. Germline CDR1 SEHNR, CDR2 FQNEAQ (reference sequence). CDR3 in DNA: TGTGCCAGCAGCCGCAGTGGCTCGGACACTGAAGCTTTCTTT. It is translated as CASSRSGSDTEAFF.